One and the same sample provided the 19 T cell receptor beta chains below, sequenced in a study of CD8+CD57+ T cells in acquired aplastic anemia. For sequencing, patients were chosen who had shown expansion of CD8+CD57+ cells by flow cytometry. TCR beta VDJ combinations and CDR3 sequences were profiled from genomic DNA. MiXCR was run by TCRdb on the reads, yielding one entry per CDR3 protein. Of nearly 60,000 distinct CDR3 sequences listed, around 57% are singletons. Sequences were obtained from sorted CD4+, CD8+, or CD8+CD57+ T cells (not recorded which) from PBMCs. These receptors came from a human donor with aplastic anemia.

This clonotype has just a few counts. The genes are TRBV7-3 and TRBJ2-7; D is perhaps TRBD2 (6 bases). V lost 2 bases and J 7 bases, leaving 9 bases between the germline ends. Germline values: CDR1 SGHTA, CDR2 FQGTGA. The CDR3 spans 12 residues. CDR3 DNA sequence: TGTGCCAGCAGCTTAGGAAGCGGGGAGCAGTACTTC. This gives the protein CASSLGSGEQYF.

The V and J genes are TRBV7-6 and TRBJ2-2; D uncertain. This CDR3 spans 13 amino acids. Trimming left V 5 bases short and J 3 bases short, with 7 bases between. In germline, CDR1 is SGHVS, CDR2 FNYEAQ. For the CDR3, the DNA is TGTGCCAGCAGCCAATTGGACACCGGGGAGCTGTTTTTT. Protein: CASSQLDTGELFF.

This clonotype is labeled as medium-sized. CDR3 loop: CASSWTTGTEAFF. In DNA form, the CDR3 reads TGTGCCAGTAGTTGGACAACCGGGACTGAAGCTTTCTTT. The chain joins TRBV19 to TRBJ1-1; tentatively, D is TRBD1 (5 bases). This CDR3 is 13 amino acids long. Per germline, CDR1 LNHDA and CDR2 SQIVND (reference sequence). V lost 5 bases, J lost 5 bases, and 12 bases lay in between.

The chain is built from TRBV24-1 and TRBJ1-2; D ambiguous. The ends were cut back, 3 bases at V and 0 bases at J, with 7 bases in the middle. This CDR3 region has 14 residues. Germline loops: CDR1 KGHDR, CDR2 SFDVKD. DNA of the CDR3: TGTGCCACCAGTGATGCAACTTCTAACTATGGCTACACCTTC. Encoded protein: CATSDATSNYGYTF.

Sample share makes this clonotype medium-sized. The chain uses TRBV7-9 and TRBJ1-1; D is ambiguous. There are 12 residues in the CDR3. Trimming took 5 bases from V and 0 from J, leaving 4 bases between them. Germline CDR1 and CDR2: SEHNR and FQNEAQ (reference sequence). The CDR3 loop is CASSPLNTEAFF. CDR3 nucleotide sequence: TGTGCCAGCAGCCCTCTGAACACTGAAGCTTTCTTT.

Relative to its sample, this clonotype is medium-sized. The chain couples TRBV9 to TRBJ2-7, with D unclear. CDR3 length equals 11 residues. The V and J ends lost 5 bases and 7 bases respectively, with 10 bases between them. Per the germline V gene, CDR1 is SGDLS and CDR2 is YYNGEE. The DNA for the CDR3 is TGTGCCAGCAGTCTTGGGCGGGAGCAGTACTTC. It codes for CASSLGREQYF.

This chain joins TRBV7-2 and TRBJ1-1; 7 bases match TRBD1. Germline-derived CDR1 and CDR2 are SGHTA and FQGNSA. V gave up 4 bases and J gave up 5 bases; unmatched junction bases: 4. The CDR3 has 13 residues. The CDR3 nucleotides read TGTGCCAGCAGCTCGACAGGGACGACTGAAGCTTTCTTT. Protein product: CASSSTGTTEAFF.

The chain uses TRBV10-3 and TRBJ2-7, with 12 bases fitting TRBD2. Germline trimming cut 4 bases from V and 4 bases from J; bases unmatched to any gene: 5. Germline V CDR1 and CDR2: ENHRY, SYGVKD. This CDR3 spans 15 amino acids. This CDR3 reads CAISGASGRDYEQYF. The CDR3 nucleotides read TGTGCCATCAGTGGGGCTAGCGGGAGGGATTACGAGCAGTACTTC.

The V gene is TRBV2, the J gene TRBJ2-3, with TRBD1 as a possible D gene (5 bases). Per germline, CDR1 SNHLY and CDR2 FYNNEI. The CDR3 sequence is 11 residues long. Between the trimmed V and J ends, which lost 7 bases and 4 bases, there was a span of 6 bases. The CDR3 region has the DNA TGTGCCAGCACAGGGCCAGATACGCAGTATTTT. Translated, it gives CASTGPDTQYF.

This chain connects TRBV15 to TRBJ2-5, with D hard to call. There are 14 residues in the CDR3. V was shortened by 1 base and J by 0 bases, with 6 bases between the two germline ends. CDR1 LNHNV and CDR2 YYDKDF come from the germline V gene (reference sequence). The CDR3 DNA sequence: TGTGCCACCAGCAGAGGCCTCAACCAAGAGACCCAGTACTTC. It translates to CATSRGLNQETQYF.

V usage is TRBV20-1 and J usage is TRBJ2-3; 7 nucleotides line up with TRBD2. Trimming cost V 5 bases and J 1 base; bases outside gene matches: 9. The CDR3 runs 15 residues. The V gene's germline CDR1 is DFQATT and CDR2 SNEGSKA (reference sequence). The CDR3, as DNA: TGCAGTGCTCCCGTAGGCCGGGAGGGCACAGATACGCAGTATTTT. It specifies CSAPVGREGTDTQYF.

This clonotype was observed at least ten times. The chain combines TRBV28 with TRBJ2-1, with 9 nucleotides matching TRBD1. Germline values: CDR1 MDHEN, CDR2 SYDVKM. Losses at the gene ends were 2 bases for V and 7 bases for J; bases not matched to a gene: 3. The CDR3 totals 14 residues. The CDR3: CASSLPGTGNEQFF. The CDR3 region has the DNA TGTGCCAGCAGTTTACCTGGGACAGGGAATGAGCAGTTCTTC.

The chain recombines TRBV29-1 with TRBJ2-7; TRBD1 aligns across 8 bases. The junction had 7 bases not matched to a gene; V was cut back by 4 bases and J by 5 bases. The CDR3 has 13 amino acids. The V gene's germline CDR1 is SQVTM and CDR2 ANQGSEA. CDR3: CSVATTGGNEQYF. In nucleotides, the CDR3 is TGCAGCGTTGCCACAACAGGGGGTAACGAGCAGTACTTC.

The rearrangement links TRBV15 to TRBJ2-3; 9 bases agree with TRBD2. Germline V gene sequence: CDR1 LNHNV, CDR2 YYDKDF (reference sequence). This CDR3 has 15 residues. J was trimmed by 4 bases and V by 1 base; bases with no gene match: 3. DNA of the CDR3: TGTGCCACCAGCAGAGTTAGCGGGGGACCAGATACGCAGTATTTT. Its translation is CATSRVSGGPDTQYF.

There are many counts of this clonotype. The V call is TRBV12-3 or TRBV12-4, the J call TRBJ2-1; TRBD2 matches 7 bases. V trimming: 2 bases; J trimming: 2 bases; junction bases outside the gene matches: 0. This CDR3 has 14 amino acids. The CDR3 bases are TGTGCCAGCAGTTTACTAGCGGCCTACAATGAGCAGTTCTTC. Amino acid sequence: CASSLLAAYNEQFF.

About this clonotype: One end of the junction fails to match germline, which may point to a read error. J is TRBJ1-4 and V is TRBV19; 8 bases are a match to TRBD1. Germline CDR1 is LNHDA and CDR2 is SQIVND (reference sequence). This CDR3 spans 12 amino acids. In DNA form, the CDR3 reads TGCGCCAGTAGTCAACAGGGGGGAAAACTGTTTTTT. Translating gives CASSQQGGKLFF.

The chain links TRBV29-1 to TRBJ1-1, with a tentative D call TRBD1 (5 bases). CDR3 length equals 13 residues. With 1 base removed from V and 4 bases from J, the gap between germline ends came to 10 bases. CDR1 and CDR2 (germline): SQVTM, ANQGSEA. CDR3 region: CSVEVGGATEAFF. CDR3 bases: TGCAGCGTTGAAGTAGGAGGGGCCACTGAAGCTTTCTTT.

In DNA form, the CDR3 reads TGTGCCAGCAGTCGCGACATTTACTATGGCTACACCTTC. Its translation is CASSRDIYYGYTF. V gene TRBV25-1 combines with J gene TRBJ1-2, with D hard to call. The V gene lost 5 bases and the J gene lost 3 bases, with 10 bases spanning the gap. Germline values: CDR1 MGHDK, CDR2 SYGVNS. The CDR3 sequence is 13 residues long.

This clonotype was seen repeatedly, ten times or more. The chain joins TRBV12-3 or TRBV12-4 to TRBJ1-1; D uncertain. V was pared by 4 bases and J by 4 bases, with 13 bases between. CDR3 length: 14 residues. Here the CDR3 DNA reads TGTGCCAGCAGTTACATGATCCTTGGCACTGAAGCTTTCTTT. Its translation is CASSYMILGTEAFF.